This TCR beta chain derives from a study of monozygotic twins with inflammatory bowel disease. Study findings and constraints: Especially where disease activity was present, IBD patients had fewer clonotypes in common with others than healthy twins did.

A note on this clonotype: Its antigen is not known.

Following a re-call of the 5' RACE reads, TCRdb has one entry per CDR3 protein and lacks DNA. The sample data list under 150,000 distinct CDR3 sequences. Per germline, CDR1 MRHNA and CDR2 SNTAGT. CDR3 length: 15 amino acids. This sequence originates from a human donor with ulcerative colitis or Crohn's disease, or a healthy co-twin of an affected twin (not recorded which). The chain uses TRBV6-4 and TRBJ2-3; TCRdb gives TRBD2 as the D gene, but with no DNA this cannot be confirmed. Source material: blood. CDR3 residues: CASSDKAGWADTQYF.